The T cell receptor (beta chain) described here comes from a study of post-analysis software for immune sequencing data. The overall study: Patients had relapsing-remitting, secondary progressive or progressive-relapsing multiple sclerosis; some lacked subtype.

Points on this clonotype: The antigen remains undetermined.

The CDR3 has 13 amino acids. Trimming stripped 4 bases from V and 6 bases from J, with 10 bases between. Prepared TCR beta cDNA libraries contained unique molecular identifiers. TCRdb recomputed calls from the PCR reads with MiXCR, one row per CDR3 protein. The table lists approximately 770,000 distinct CDR3 sequences, around 46% of them singletons. Findings and limits, study-wide: Controls significantly exceeded multiple sclerosis patients in normalized Chao1 diversity. Comparison of patients with controls showed five TRBV segments more frequent in patients, TRBV5-6, TRBV5-1 and TRBV20-1 among them.

This clonotype originated in a girl aged 5-17 years with multiple sclerosis. The sample taken for sequencing was blood. The J gene is TRBJ1-5, the V gene TRBV12-3 or TRBV12-4; no firm D call. CDR3 sequence (DNA): TGTGCCAGCAGTTCTTACGAGAGTCAGCCCCAGCATTTT. Its translation: CASSSYESQPQHF.